A single sample gave rise to the 18 T cell receptor beta chains below, sequenced in a study of cytomegalovirus exposure and HLA in healthy donors. The PCR employed 60 Vbeta primers together with 13 Jbeta primers. Sequenced by immunoSEQ multiplex PCR; TCRdb stores in-frame clones only, minus some. The profile covers around 200,000 clones, with 65% to 90% appearing a single time and approximately 1.2% taken by the ten largest. Sequencing was performed on PBMCs. All receptors come from a girl aged 2-15 years in good health and CMV-seropositive.

The chain couples TRBV5-4 to TRBJ1-2, with 11 bases aligning to TRBD1. J was trimmed by 8 bases and V by 4 bases; bases with no gene match: 7. The germline gives CDR1 SGHNT, CDR2 YYREEE (reference sequence). The CDR3 covers 14 residues. This CDR3 reads CASSTGQGARGYTF. DNA of the CDR3: TGTGCCAGCAGCACTGGACAGGGGGCGCGCGGCTACACCTTC.

The chain employs TRBV4-1 and TRBJ1-2; D call uncertain. CDR3 length: 15 amino acids. The V gene's germline CDR1 is MGHRA and CDR2 YSYEKL. Trimming stripped 0 bases from V and 4 bases from J, with 12 bases between. The CDR3 DNA follows: TGCGCCAGCAGCCAAGAAGTCCCCACGGGCTATGGCTACACCTTC. This gives the protein CASSQEVPTGYGYTF.

The chain is built from TRBV7-8 and TRBJ2-3; the match to TRBD2 covers 10 bases. The CDR3 spans 18 residues. The germline gives CDR1 SGHVS, CDR2 FQNEAQ. With V trimmed by 4 bases and J by 1 base, 11 bases remained unmatched. This CDR3 reads CASSSPPLAGAGTDTQYF. DNA for the CDR3: TGTGCCAGCAGCTCACCCCCCCTAGCGGGGGCGGGCACAGATACGCAGTATTTT.

The chain links TRBV9 to TRBJ2-7, with 11 bases lining up with TRBD2. The V and J ends lost 4 bases and 1 base, in that order; junction bases with no gene match: 4. Germline CDR1 reads SGDLS; CDR2 reads YYNGEE. CDR3 length: 15 residues. This chain's CDR3 is CASSLGTSGSYEQYF. As DNA, the CDR3 is TGTGCCAGCAGCCTCGGGACTAGCGGATCCTACGAGCAGTACTTC.

The chain employs TRBV9 and TRBJ2-7, with D hard to call. Trimming stripped 2 bases from V and 4 bases from J, with 10 bases between. Germline CDR1 and CDR2: SGDLS and YYNGEE. The CDR3 has 13 amino acids. The CDR3 loop reads CASSVSDGYEQYF. The CDR3 DNA reads TGTGCCAGCAGCGTCAGCGACGGATACGAGCAGTACTTC.

This chain connects TRBV7-3 to TRBJ2-1; 9 positions match TRBD2. V lost 1 base, J lost 10 bases, and 11 bases stayed unmatched. CDR1 and CDR2 (germline): SGHTA, FQGTGA. The CDR3 length is 16 residues. The CDR3 coding sequence is TGTGCCAGCAGCTTAAGCGGCGGGAGGGGGGATAAAGAGCAGTTCTTC. Encoded protein: CASSLSGGRGDKEQFF.

The V call is TRBV14, the J call TRBJ1-1; 8 nucleotides match TRBD1. With V trimmed by 0 bases and J by 6 bases, 9 bases remained unmatched. There are 16 residues in the CDR3. Looked up from germline, CDR1 is SGHDN and CDR2 is FVKESK. The CDR3 region has the DNA TGTGCCAGCAGCCAAGAGAGGACAGGGCAACGGCCTGAAGCTTTCTTT. This sequence encodes CASSQERTGQRPEAFF.

This chain joins TRBV6-5 and TRBJ1-2, with 7 bases that match TRBD1. The CDR3 runs to 13 residues. J was trimmed by 7 bases and V by 5 bases; bases with no gene match: 7. Germline CDR1 and CDR2: MNHEY and SVGAGI. The CDR3 DNA is TGTGCCAGCAGTCCCAGACAGGGAACTGGCTACACCTTC. This encodes CASSPRQGTGYTF.

The chain joins TRBV19 to TRBJ1-2; TRBD1 might be the D (5 bases). CDR3 length equals 16 residues. From germline, CDR1 is LNHDA and CDR2 SQIVND (reference sequence). With 6 bases removed from V and 4 bases from J, the gap between germline ends came to 21 bases. The CDR3 bases are TGTGCCAGTAGCCCACAACGGTCAGGGCAAGGCTATGGCTACACCTTC. It is translated as CASSPQRSGQGYGYTF.

The V and J genes are TRBV2 and TRBJ2-3, with D possibly matching TRBD1 (7 bases). V was pared by 6 bases and J by 4 bases, with 17 bases between. CDR1 SNHLY and CDR2 FYNNEI come from the germline V gene. This CDR3 contains 15 residues. The CDR3 reads CASSPQGRGADTQYF. The CDR3 nucleotides read TGTGCCAGCAGCCCCCAGGGCAGGGGGGCAGATACGCAGTATTTT.

The rearrangement links TRBV5-1 to TRBJ2-2; 7 bases map to TRBD1. With 4 bases clipped from V and 2 bases from J, the junction kept 5 bases outside the gene matches. The CDR3 runs 15 residues. Germline values: CDR1 SGHRS, CDR2 YFSETQ. The CDR3 DNA is TGCGCCAGCAGCCCTGGGACAGCTAACACCGGGGAGCTGTTTTTT. Amino acids: CASSPGTANTGELFF.

The chain recombines TRBV12-5 with TRBJ2-7, with 8 bases lining up with TRBD1. The CDR3 runs 16 residues. Per germline, CDR1 LGHNT and CDR2 FRNRAP. Trimming cost V 5 bases and J 3 bases; bases outside gene matches: 12. As DNA, the CDR3 is TGTGCTAGTGGTCATCGCTTCGGGACAGGAGACTACGAGCAGTACTTC. Translating gives CASGHRFGTGDYEQYF.

This clone was detected a few times. The chain has TRBV4-2 and TRBJ1-1; 7 bases align to TRBD1. V lost 0 bases to trimming and J lost 0 bases; unmatched junction nucleotides: 7. This CDR3 region has 17 residues. Per the germline V gene, CDR1 is LGHNA and CDR2 is YNFKEQ. CDR3 in amino acids: CASSQEAGGIVNTEAFF. For the CDR3, the DNA is TGTGCCAGCAGCCAAGAAGCAGGGGGGATTGTGAACACTGAAGCTTTCTTT.

V usage is TRBV6-5 and J usage is TRBJ1-1, with 8 bases fitting TRBD1. Germline V gene sequence: CDR1 MNHEY, CDR2 SVGAGI. The CDR3 runs to 15 residues. The V gene end was trimmed by 4 bases and the J gene end by 0 bases; junction bases not matched to a gene: 4. This CDR3 is CASSSRTGLNTEAFF. The CDR3 DNA sequence: TGTGCCAGCAGTTCCCGGACAGGGTTGAACACTGAAGCTTTCTTT.

This chain joins TRBV5-1 and TRBJ2-1; 10 nucleotides match TRBD2. Germline V gene data show CDR1 as SGHRS and CDR2 as YFSETQ. The length of the CDR3 is 15 residues. V lost 2 bases and J lost 5; bases outside the gene matches: 4. The CDR3: CASSLRTSGHNEQFF. In DNA form, the CDR3 reads TGCGCCAGCAGCTTACGGACTAGCGGCCACAATGAGCAGTTCTTC.

V gene TRBV15 combines with J gene TRBJ2-3; 8 nucleotides match TRBD2. V was clipped by 4 bases and J by 0 bases; unmatched bases: 3. This CDR3 is 15 amino acids long. The germline CDR1 and CDR2 sequences are LNHNV and YYDKDF (reference sequence). CDR3 in amino acids: CATSTPSGSTDTQYF. As DNA, the CDR3 is TGTGCCACCAGCACCCCTAGCGGGAGCACAGATACGCAGTATTTT.

This clone was found a few times. The rearrangement uses TRBV2 and TRBJ1-5; no firm D call. This CDR3 is 15 amino acids long. The V and J ends lost 6 bases and 2 bases respectively, with 14 bases between them. CDR1 and CDR2 (germline): SNHLY, FYNNEI. The CDR3 sequence is CASRSDVGGNQPQHF. CDR3 nucleotide sequence: TGTGCCAGCAGGAGCGATGTCGGGGGCAATCAGCCCCAGCATTTT.

About this clone: An end of the junction does not agree with germline; a read error may underlie this. This sequence joins TRBV19 and TRBJ1-1, with 8 bases that match TRBD1. Germline CDR1 and CDR2: LNHDA and SQIVND (reference sequence). The CDR3 is made up of 12 amino acids. CDR3 in amino acids: CASSDPAGQGPF. The CDR3 nucleotides are TGTGCCAGCAGCGACCCGGCCGGACAGGGACCCTTT.